The next 23 T cell receptor beta chains were all read from a single sample in a study of cytomegalovirus exposure and HLA in healthy donors. Primers for the PCR totalled 60 Vbeta and 13 Jbeta. Produced via immunoSEQ multiplex PCR; TCRdb's table is partial and in-frame only. This table holds more than 95,000 clones, over 70% found once. The source material was PBMCs. Receptor source: a man under 40 in good health and CMV-seronegative.

This chain uses TRBV15 with TRBJ2-3, with TRBD2 matching 7 bases. The V gene's germline CDR1 is LNHNV and CDR2 YYDKDF (reference sequence). V was clipped by 3 bases and J by 8 bases; unmatched bases: 2. The CDR3 has 12 residues. In DNA form, the CDR3 reads TGTGCCACCAGCAGGGGGGAGGGTACGCAGTATTTT. It yields the protein CATSRGEGTQYF.

The V and J genes are TRBV19 and TRBJ2-1; 9 bases are shared with TRBD2. V lost 4 bases to trimming and J lost 5 bases; unmatched junction nucleotides: 9. Per the germline V gene, CDR1 is LNHDA and CDR2 is SQIVND (reference sequence). This CDR3 is built from 16 residues. CDR3: CASSKIAGATHNEQFF. The CDR3 DNA sequence: TGTGCCAGTAGTAAAATAGCGGGAGCCACCCACAATGAGCAGTTCTTC.

This chain uses TRBV6-5 with TRBJ1-4, with 8 bases that match TRBD1. The CDR3 consists of 16 residues. CDR1 and CDR2 (germline): MNHEY, SVGAGI. V shed 0 bases, J shed 8 bases, and the junction held 8 bases outside the gene matches. CDR3 DNA: TGTGCCAGCAGTTACTCCAGTCAGGGGGCGCGCGAAAAACTGTTTTTT. It codes for CASSYSSQGAREKLFF.

In this sample, this clone turned up once. The rearrangement links TRBV2 to TRBJ2-7, with TRBD2 matching 7 bases. Germline CDR1 and CDR2: SNHLY and FYNNEI. This CDR3 contains 14 residues. V lost 4 bases and J lost 6; bases outside the gene matches: 9. The CDR3 DNA is TGTGCCAGCAGTGTGTCAGCGGGAACGGGCGAGCAGTACTTC. It translates to CASSVSAGTGEQYF.

The chain employs TRBV7-2 and TRBJ2-1, with D maybe TRBD1 (5 bases). This CDR3 has 16 amino acids. CDR1 SGHTA and CDR2 FQGNSA come from the germline V gene. Trimming removed 5 bases at V and 9 bases at J, with 23 bases between. CDR3 in DNA: TGTGCCAGCAGCCCCTCTGGACCCAGCCCCGACAGTGAGCAGTTCTTC. Translating it yields CASSPSGPSPDSEQFF.

The chain couples TRBV5-1 to TRBJ2-5, with a possible D match to TRBD1 (6 bases). The J call may not be correct, given that the DNA end is closer to TRBJ2-7. This CDR3 has 13 amino acids. The germline CDR1 and CDR2 sequences are SGHRS and YFSETQ. The CDR3 nucleotides are TGCGCCAGCAGCCCGATGACAGGTTACGAGCAGTACTTC. It is translated as CASSPMTGYEQYF.

The rearrangement joins TRBV6-5 to TRBJ1-5, with D possibly TRBD1 on 5 matching bases. CDR1 and CDR2 (germline): MNHEY, SVGAGI. Trimming stripped 2 bases from V and 7 bases from J, with 9 bases between. The CDR3 loop spans 13 amino acids. CDR3: CASSYTGDQPQHF. DNA for the CDR3: TGTGCCAGCAGTTACACGGGGGACCAGCCCCAGCATTTT.

The chain couples TRBV13 to TRBJ2-2, with TRBD1 matching 7 bases. V lost 5 bases to trimming and J lost 4 bases; unmatched junction nucleotides: 10. In germline, CDR1 is PRHDT, CDR2 FYEKMQ (reference sequence). The CDR3 has 16 amino acids. The CDR3: CASSKPGQISTGELFF. In nucleotides, the CDR3 is TGTGCCAGCAGCAAACCGGGACAGATAAGCACCGGGGAGCTGTTTTTT.

The V gene is TRBV5-4, the J gene TRBJ1-4, with D maybe TRBD1 (5 bases). V lost 4 bases, J lost 6 bases, and 16 bases lay in between. The V gene's germline CDR1 is SGHNT and CDR2 YYREEE (reference sequence). This CDR3 spans 15 amino acids. The CDR3 DNA is TGTGCCAGCAGCCCCGGAGGGGAGTCTGATGAAAAACTGTTTTTT. Residues: CASSPGGESDEKLFF.

The rearrangement joins TRBV27 to TRBJ1-6; D not resolved. Trimming left V 4 bases short and J 3 bases short, with 22 bases between. Germline CDR1 is MNHEY and CDR2 is SMNVEV (reference sequence). The CDR3 totals 19 residues. CDR3 sequence (DNA): TGTGCCAGCAGTTCCCTGTACAACCAAATCCCCGTCTATAATTCACCCCTCCACTTT. Translating it yields CASSSLYNQIPVYNSPLHF.

The genes are TRBV15 and TRBJ1-1; the match to TRBD1 covers 7 bases. Germline lookup yields CDR1 LNHNV and CDR2 YYDKDF (reference sequence). The CDR3 contains 13 residues. With 6 bases clipped from V and 0 bases from J, the junction kept 1 base outside the gene matches. The CDR3 DNA sequence: TGTGCCACCAGGGGACAGCTGAACACTGAAGCTTTCTTT. It yields the protein CATRGQLNTEAFF.

The chain carries TRBV27 and TRBJ1-2; the match to TRBD1 covers 9 bases. The CDR3 has 15 amino acids. The junction had 8 bases not matched to a gene; V was cut back by 1 base and J by 8 bases. Germline CDR1 is MNHEY and CDR2 is SMNVEV (reference sequence). The CDR3 DNA is TGTGCCAGCAGTTTATTGTACAGGGGGCGTCGGGGCTACACCTTC. Protein: CASSLLYRGRRGYTF.

The chain combines TRBV9 with TRBJ1-6, with 10 bases identical to TRBD1. CDR1 is SGDLS and CDR2 is YYNGEE in the germline V gene. V gave up 0 bases and J gave up 6 bases; unmatched junction bases: 3. The CDR3 length is 16 residues. CDR3 sequence reads: CASSVAGDRGNSPLHF. The CDR3 DNA reads TGTGCCAGCAGCGTAGCGGGGGACAGGGGTAATTCACCCCTCCACTTT.

This chain uses TRBV7-9 with TRBJ2-7, with 7 bases lining up with TRBD1. The V and J ends lost 4 bases and 9 bases, in that order; junction bases with no gene match: 6. Germline V gene sequence: CDR1 SEHNR, CDR2 FQNEAQ (reference sequence). This CDR3 is 12 amino acids long. CDR3 DNA sequence: TGTGCCAGCAGCTCGGGACAGCTAGGGCAGTACTTC. This translates into CASSSGQLGQYF.

The chain combines TRBV28 with TRBJ2-5; 7 nucleotides line up with TRBD1. The V gene's germline CDR1 is MDHEN and CDR2 SYDVKM. J gave up 0 bases and V 2 bases, and 24 bases lay outside the gene matches. This CDR3 region has 22 residues. The CDR3 protein is CASSLITARFYLAGQDQETQYF. The CDR3 coding sequence is TGTGCCAGCAGTTTAATAACTGCCCGTTTTTATTTAGCCGGACAGGACCAAGAGACCCAGTACTTC. The variable domain in full, completed from reference TRBV28 and TRBJ2-5, reads DVKVTQSSRYLVKRTGEKVFLECVQDMDHENMFWYRQDPGLGLRLIYFSYDVKMKEKGDIPEGYSVSREKKERFSLILESASTNQTSMYLCASSLITARFYLAGQDQETQYFGPGTRLLVL.

V and J are TRBV27 and TRBJ2-7; tentative D call: TRBD2 (6 bases). Between the trimmed V and J ends, which lost 6 bases and 2 bases, there was a span of 11 bases. There are 13 residues in the CDR3. The germline gives CDR1 MNHEY, CDR2 SMNVEV (reference sequence). The CDR3 nucleotides read TGTGCCAGCAGCTCGGGAGTAACCTACGAGCAGTACTTC. Translating it yields CASSSGVTYEQYF.

The genes are TRBV30 and TRBJ2-3; 10 bases line up with TRBD2. The germline V gene has CDR1 GTSNPN and CDR2 SVGIG (reference sequence). The CDR3 is 15 amino acids. Trimming cost V 0 bases and J 1 base; bases outside gene matches: 1. CDR3 protein: CAWSVGLAGTDTQYF. DNA for the CDR3: TGTGCCTGGAGTGTCGGACTAGCGGGCACAGATACGCAGTATTTT.

This chain uses TRBV6-6 with TRBJ1-4; the D is unclear. Trimming stripped 5 bases from V and 13 bases from J, with 11 bases between. CDR1 and CDR2 (germline): MNHNY, SVGAGI (reference sequence). The CDR3 contains 11 residues. The CDR3 DNA sequence: TGTGCCAGCAGTAGCCGGTCAGGACTGTTTTTT. Its protein is CASSSRSGLFF.

This rearrangement joins TRBV5-4 to TRBJ2-7; D might be TRBD2 (5 bases). Looked up from germline, CDR1 is SGHNT and CDR2 is YYREEE (reference sequence). Trimming removed 4 bases from V and 2 bases from J, with 19 bases in between. The CDR3 has 16 residues. CDR3 in DNA: TGTGCCAGCAGCCCCTATTTGCAGGAGGTTCCCTACGAGCAGTACTTC. It yields the protein CASSPYLQEVPYEQYF.

The chain carries TRBV19 and TRBJ2-2, with 7 bases matching TRBD2. Germline-derived CDR1 and CDR2 are LNHDA and SQIVND (reference sequence). The CDR3 has 16 amino acids. V was pared by 6 bases and J by 2 bases, with 9 bases of the junction left unmatched. CDR3 amino acids: CASSHRGRVNTGELFF. The CDR3 DNA reads as TGTGCCAGTAGCCACCGAGGGAGGGTCAACACCGGGGAGCTGTTTTTT.

J is TRBJ2-2 and V is TRBV7-9; TRBD2 is a possible D gene (5 bases). Germline V gene data show CDR1 as SEHNR and CDR2 as FQNEAQ (reference sequence). There are 15 residues in the CDR3. V gave up 10 bases and J gave up 1 base, with 16 bases separating them. Written as DNA, the CDR3 is TGTGCCATAGTGTCATCTGGGAGGAACACCGGGGAGCTGTTTTTT. It translates to CAIVSSGRNTGELFF.

This rearrangement joins TRBV5-5 to TRBJ1-2; D gene ambiguous. CDR3 size: 13 residues. Trimming shortened V by 1 base and J by 4 bases, and 8 bases separated the two germline ends. In germline, CDR1 is SGHKS, CDR2 YYEKEE (reference sequence). CDR3 residues: CASSLQARYGYTF. In nucleotides, the CDR3 is TGTGCCAGCAGCTTGCAAGCTCGCTATGGCTACACCTTC.

CDR3 DNA: TGTGCCAGCATTCCGGACAGGGTGTATAATGAGCAGTTCTTC. Protein sequence: CASIPDRVYNEQFF. V and J are TRBV6-5 and TRBJ2-1; 8 bases agree with TRBD1. The V gene end was trimmed by 7 bases and the J gene end by 7 bases; junction bases not matched to a gene: 9. The CDR3 is 14 residues long. Germline assignment: CDR1 MNHEY and CDR2 SVGAGI.